The T cell receptor (beta chain) described here comes from a study of OX40 agonist ivuxolimab in advanced cancers. Background on the study: Ivuxolimab, which is an agonistic anti-OX40 (CD134) antibody, was administered to the patients. Among those treated, three patients had partial responses, one with hepatocellular carcinoma and two with cutaneous melanoma. Study-wide results and caveats: In the 0.1 to 3.0 mg/kg range, CD4+ and CD8+ blood T cells had expanded clonally by week 6.

Sampling of blood occurred at baseline, cycle 4 day 1, and cycle 7 day 1. This clone showed up just once. What it binds is unknown. CDR3 length: 14 residues. Trimming removed 3 bases from V and 1 base from J, with 10 bases in between. Per the germline V gene, CDR1 is SGDLS and CDR2 is YYNGEE. Assay: immunoSEQ multiplex PCR; the TCRdb copy retains only in-frame clones and omits some. Among tens of thousands of clones listed, nearly 95% were seen once. This sequence joins TRBV9 and TRBJ1-1; no firm D call. This clonotype originated in an adult with an advanced solid tumor such as melanoma, head and neck, liver or kidney cancer. The starting material was CD4+ or CD8+ T cells sorted from blood, obtained in a trial of the OX40 agonist ivuxolimab. The CDR3 here is CASSASRGNTEAFF. DNA for the CDR3: TGTGCCAGCAGCGCTAGCCGGGGGAACACTGAAGCTTTCTTT.